This T cell receptor beta chain was identified in a study of blood T cell repertoires in COVID-19. Study-level information: The United States, Italy and Spain provided the acute and convalescent COVID-19 samples.

This CDR3 region has 19 residues. With 5 bases clipped from V and 4 bases from J, the junction kept 12 bases outside the gene matches. Germline V gives CDR1 SGHVS, CDR2 FNYEAQ. The authors' processing: Estimation of nucleated cell counts was performed using reference gene primer amplification. The table came from immunoSEQ multiplex PCR; TCRdb's copy has only in-frame clones and leaves some out. D and trimming come from the DNA, and the V and J calls and clone size come from that table. The data show under 200,000 clones, about three quarters seen once. V is TRBV7-6 and J is TRBJ2-3; 16 bases are a match to TRBD2. The sequencing input was peripheral blood. The sequence came from a man aged 65-85 years with acute or convalescent COVID-19. This chain's CDR3 is CASSDAGTSGRAGADTQYF. In DNA, the CDR3 is TGTGCCAGCAGCGACGCCGGGACTAGCGGGAGGGCCGGGGCAGATACGCAGTATTTT.